A selection of T cell receptor beta chains follows, all from one sample in a study of Graves' ophthalmopathy and Graves' hyperthyroidism. TCRdb itself ran the multiplex PCR reads through MiXCR, one entry per CDR3 protein. Here the sample spans 200,000 to 250,000 distinct CDR3 sequences, approximately 29% being singletons. The sample consisted of peripheral blood. These receptors came from a man aged 50-59 years with Graves' ophthalmopathy. Each CDR3 is given with its conserved first and last residue. The D gene is left open where the match is weak. Clone size is given for some rows only: seen once, a few or many times, or a class if the clone is expanded.

-	TRBV28	TRBJ2-7	many	CASSSSKRQVSLEQYF	TGTGCCAGCAGCTCTTCCAAGCGACAGGTCTCTCTCGAGCAGTACTTC
TRBD2	TRBV11-2	TRBJ2-7	many	CASSYWGGAYEQYF	TGTGCCAGCAGCTATTGGGGGGGGGCCTACGAGCAGTACTTC
TRBD2	TRBV6-6	TRBJ2-7	many	CASSKAPDSGPYEQYF	TGTGCCAGCAGCAAGGCCCCCGATAGCGGGCCATACGAGCAGTACTTC
TRBD1	TRBV7-2	TRBJ2-2	many	CASSLVGQGNTGELFF	TGTGCCAGCAGCTTAGTGGGACAGGGGAACACCGGGGAGCTGTTTTTT
-	TRBV6-5	TRBJ1-5	many	CASSPDSFNQPQHF	TGTGCCAGCAGCCCGGACAGCTTCAATCAGCCCCAGCATTTT
-	TRBV12-3/TRBV12-4	TRBJ1-1	-	CASSLMGGPMNTEAFF	TGTGCCAGCAGTTTAATGGGGGGCCCCATGAACACTGAAGCTTTCTTT
-	TRBV19	TRBJ1-1	many	CASRAQFNTEAFF	TGTGCCTCCCGAGCACAGTTTAACACTGAAGCTTTCTTT
-	TRBV6-1	TRBJ1-1	-	CASIWAGNTEAFF	TGTGCCAGCATCTGGGCTGGGAACACTGAAGCTTTCTTT
TRBD1	TRBV7-2	TRBJ1-5	-	CASSTPGTGTSGNQPQHF	TGTGCCAGCAGCACACCCGGGACAGGGACAAGTGGCAATCAGCCCCAGCATTTT
-	TRBV6-2/TRBV6-3	TRBJ2-5	-	CASMEFRAGQETQYF	TGTGCCAGCATGGAATTCCGGGCAGGACAAGAGACCCAGTACTTC
-	TRBV7-2	TRBJ2-7	-	CASSFRQGNEQYF	TGTGCCAGCAGCTTTAGGCAGGGGAACGAGCAGTACTTC
TRBD1	TRBV4-3	TRBJ2-5	-	CAGSQAGTGDIRYF	TGCGCCGGCAGCCAAGCCGGGACAGGCGATATTCGGTACTTC
TRBD1	TRBV6-2/TRBV6-3	TRBJ2-7	-	CASRTGTGTSGEQYF	TGTGCCAGCAGGACCGGGACAGGGACGTCTGGGGAGCAGTACTTC
-	TRBV5-5	TRBJ2-5	many	CASSWPEEETQYF	TGTGCCAGCAGCTGGCCGGAGGAAGAGACCCAGTACTTC
-	TRBV18	TRBJ1-1	many	CASSPDMNTEAFF	TGTGCCAGCTCTCCAGACATGAACACTGAAGCTTTCTTT
-	TRBV27	TRBJ2-7	many	CASSKNRDSYEQYF	TGTGCCAGCAGTAAAAACAGGGATTCCTACGAGCAGTACTTC
TRBD1	TRBV11-2	TRBJ1-2	many	CASSLETGGWDYGYTF	TGTGCCAGCAGCTTAGAAACAGGGGGCTGGGACTATGGCTACACCTTC
-	TRBV28	TRBJ2-7	many	CASREPPSNEQYF	TGTGCCAGCAGGGAGCCACCTTCTAACGAGCAGTACTTC
-	TRBV5-1	TRBJ2-2	many	CASSTQGGELFF	TGCGCCAGCAGCACCCAGGGCGGGGAGCTGTTTTTT
-	TRBV18	TRBJ1-6	many	CASSPSDRDNSPLHF	TGTGCCAGCTCACCAAGCGACCGGGATAATTCACCCCTCCACTTT
-	TRBV5-6	TRBJ2-7	many	CASSSPLVGRFYEQYF	TGTGCCAGCAGCTCCCCTCTGGTGGGCCGTTTCTACGAGCAGTACTTC
-	TRBV12-3/TRBV12-4	TRBJ1-6	-	CASSSSDTGKSPLHF	TGTGCCAGCAGTTCCTCGGATACAGGGAAATCACCCCTCCACTTT
TRBD2	TRBV18	TRBJ2-5	many	CASSPPGLAETQYF	TGTGCCAGCTCACCCCCGGGACTAGCGGAGACCCAGTACTTC
TRBD2	TRBV7-2	TRBJ2-5	many	CASSLALLAGSYQETQYF	TGTGCCAGCAGCTTAGCGTTGCTAGCGGGCTCGTACCAAGAGACCCAGTACTTC